Following are 8 T cell receptor beta chains from one sample sequenced in a study of T cells after yellow fever vaccination. MiXCR, run by TCRdb on the 5' RACE reads, gives a single entry per CDR3 protein. Of about 400,000 distinct CDR3 sequences in the sample, 6% to 8% were seen once. Specimen: PBMCs, collected 5 days after the yellow fever booster vaccination. These receptor sequences come from a man in his thirties or forties who received the YFV17D yellow fever vaccine.

This clonotype has only a few counts. The chain links TRBV6-2 or TRBV6-3 to TRBJ2-4, with 8 bases aligning to TRBD2. V gave up 4 bases and J gave up 7 bases; unmatched junction bases: 6. The CDR3 loop spans 14 amino acids. Per germline, CDR1 MNHEY and CDR2 SVGEGT. The CDR3 nucleotides are TGTGCCAGCAGTTTCTTAGCGGGACTGAACATTCAGTACTTC. Its translation: CASSFLAGLNIQYF.

The chain combines TRBV20-1 with TRBJ1-3; possible D gene TRBD1, 5 bases. The V gene's germline CDR1 is DFQATT and CDR2 SNEGSKA (reference sequence). The V end lost 5 bases, the J end lost 0 bases, and 11 bases lay between the germline ends. The CDR3 has 14 residues. The CDR3 nucleotides read TGCAGTGCTCGACCGACAGTCTCTGGAAACACCATATATTTT. Protein product: CSARPTVSGNTIYF.

V usage is TRBV11-2 and J usage is TRBJ2-5, with 8 positions matching TRBD2. The V gene end was trimmed by 1 base and the J gene end by 2 bases; junction bases not matched to a gene: 12. The CDR3 is made up of 18 amino acids. Germline assignment: CDR1 SGHAT and CDR2 FQNNGV. The CDR3 here is CASSLVRKGSGGQETQYF. The CDR3 nucleotides are TGTGCCAGCAGCTTAGTAAGGAAGGGGTCGGGAGGGCAAGAGACCCAGTACTTC. Based on the CDR3 plus reference TRBV11-2 and TRBJ2-5, the full variable domain is EAGVAQSPRYKIIEKRQSVAFWCNPISGHATLYWYQQILGQGPKLLIQFQNNGVVDDSQLPKDRFSAERLKGVDSTLKIQPAKLEDSAVYLCASSLVRKGSGGQETQYFGPGTRLLVL.

At least ten counts were recorded for this clonotype. V usage is TRBV7-3 and J usage is TRBJ2-5; D is tentatively TRBD1 or TRBD2 (5 bases each). V shed 0 bases and J shed 4 bases, with 6 bases lying between them. The CDR3 extends over 13 amino acids. Germline V gives CDR1 SGHTA, CDR2 FQGTGA. The CDR3 DNA reads TGTGCCAGCAGCTTAACTGGGGGAGAGACCCAGTACTTC. Translating it yields CASSLTGGETQYF. The entire variable domain, with the rest obtained from reference TRBV7-3 and TRBJ2-5, is as follows: GAGVSQTPSNKVTEKGKYVELRCDPISGHTALYWYRQSLGQGPEFLIYFQGTGAADDSGLPNDRFFAVRPEGSVSTLKIQRTERGDSAVYLCASSLTGGETQYFGPGTRLLVL.

V gene TRBV6-5 combines with J gene TRBJ2-7, with TRBD1 as a possible D gene (5 bases). With 5 bases removed from V and 0 bases from J, the gap between germline ends came to 14 bases. The CDR3 is made up of 15 amino acids. Germline V gene sequence: CDR1 MNHEY, CDR2 SVGAGI. The CDR3 loop reads CASSPWVTGSYEQYF. The CDR3 DNA is TGTGCCAGCAGTCCCTGGGTAACAGGCTCCTACGAGCAGTACTTC.

This clonotype was observed a few times. The J gene is TRBJ2-7, the V gene TRBV6-1; 11 bases agree with TRBD1. Germline V gene data show CDR1 as MNHNS and CDR2 as SASEGT. The CDR3 length is 15 residues. V was pared by 6 bases and J by 2 bases, with 6 bases of the junction left unmatched. The CDR3 nucleotides read TGTGCCAGCAGAGGGCCGGGACAGGGGGCCTACGAGCAGTACTTC. Its translation: CASRGPGQGAYEQYF.

This clonotype occurred many times. The gene calls are TRBV4-3 and TRBJ2-3; D uncertain. This CDR3 spans 16 amino acids. The germline V gene encodes CDR1 LGHNA and CDR2 YSLEER. Trimming took off 0 bases at V and 4 bases at J, with 14 bases between the two ends. CDR3: CASSQDTGPRADTQYF. CDR3 DNA: TGCGCCAGCAGCCAAGATACTGGGCCTCGGGCAGATACGCAGTATTTT.

This clonotype has at least ten counts. This sequence joins TRBV7-2 and TRBJ1-5; the D gene is possibly TRBD1 (6 bases). The CDR3 is 15 amino acids. The V end was cut by 5 bases, the J end by 0 bases, with 11 bases between. From germline, CDR1 is SGHTA and CDR2 FQGNSA. CDR3 sequence (DNA): TGTGCCAGCAGCCAAGACAGGTATAGCAATCAGCCCCAGCATTTT. Translating gives CASSQDRYSNQPQHF.